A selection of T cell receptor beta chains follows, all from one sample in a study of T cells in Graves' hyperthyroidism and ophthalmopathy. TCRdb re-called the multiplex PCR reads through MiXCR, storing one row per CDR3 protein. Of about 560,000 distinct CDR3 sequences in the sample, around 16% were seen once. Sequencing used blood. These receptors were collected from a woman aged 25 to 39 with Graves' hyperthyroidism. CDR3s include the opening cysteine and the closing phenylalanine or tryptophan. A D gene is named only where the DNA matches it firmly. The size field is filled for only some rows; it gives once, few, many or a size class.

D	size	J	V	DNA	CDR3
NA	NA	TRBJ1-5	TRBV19	TGTGCCAGTAGTATAGTGACGTTTAGAGAGCCCCAGCATTTT	CASSIVTFREPQHF
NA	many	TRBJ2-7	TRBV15	TGTGCCACCAGCAGAGCACAGAGGAATTACGAGCAGTACTTC	CATSRAQRNYEQYF
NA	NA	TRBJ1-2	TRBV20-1	TGCAGTGCTAGAGTTCCCGGGACCTCGGGCGGCTACACCTTC	CSARVPGTSGGYTF
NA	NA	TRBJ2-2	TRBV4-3	TGCGCCAGCAGCCAAGATTCCGATAGTCGGGCAGGGGAGCTGTTTTTT	CASSQDSDSRAGELFF
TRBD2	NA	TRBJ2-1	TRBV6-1	TGTGCCAGCAGTGAAGAGGGACTAGCGCCGTCCTACAATGAGCAGTTCTTC	CASSEEGLAPSYNEQFF
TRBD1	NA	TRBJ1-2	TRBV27	TGTGCCAGCCGGGGACAGACCTATGGCTACACCTTC	CASRGQTYGYTF
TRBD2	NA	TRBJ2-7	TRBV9	TGTGCCAGCAGCCCCCGGACTAGCGGGGACGAGCAGTACTTC	CASSPRTSGDEQYF
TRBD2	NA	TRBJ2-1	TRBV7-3	TGTGCCAGCAGCTTAGTACTAGCGGGAGGGGAAGAGCAGTCCTTC	CASSLVLAGGEEQSF
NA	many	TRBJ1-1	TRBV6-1	TGTGCCAGCAGTTTTTCTCTCGGGGGGGACACTGAAGCTTTCTTT	CASSFSLGGDTEAFF
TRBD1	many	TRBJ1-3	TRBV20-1	TGCAGTGCGGGACAGTTTGGAAACACCATATATTTT	CSAGQFGNTIYF
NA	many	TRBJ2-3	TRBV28	TGTGCCAGCAGTTTATGGCAGGGGCCAGCAGATACGCAGTATTTT	CASSLWQGPADTQYF
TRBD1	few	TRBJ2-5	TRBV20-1	TGCAGTGCTCCGGACAGGGGGCTGTCTGGGGAGACCCAGTACTTC	CSAPDRGLSGETQYF
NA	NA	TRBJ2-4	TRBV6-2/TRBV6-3	TGTGCCAGCAGCCCCAGGGGGGAGGCGAACATTCAGTACTTC	CASSPRGEANIQYF
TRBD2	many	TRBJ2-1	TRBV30	TGTGCCTGGAGTGGTCTTCCGGGTACTAGCGGGATTGGTGAGCAGTTCTTC	CAWSGLPGTSGIGEQFF
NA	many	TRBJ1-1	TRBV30	TGTGCCTGGGGCCGAGGGGGTTTGAACACTGAAGCTTTCTTT	CAWGRGGLNTEAFF
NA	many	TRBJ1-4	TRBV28	TGTGCCAGCAGGAGGCAGGAAAATGAAAAACTGTTTTTT	CASRRQENEKLFF
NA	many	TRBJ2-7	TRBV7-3	TGTGCCAGCAGCTTAAGCGGGGAAACCTACGAGCAGTACTTC	CASSLSGETYEQYF
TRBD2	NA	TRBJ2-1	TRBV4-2	TGTGCCAGCAGCCACTCCTCGTCGGCTAGCGGGACCAATGAGCAGTTCTTC	CASSHSSSASGTNEQFF
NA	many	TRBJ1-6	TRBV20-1	TGCAGTGCTAGGGCAGGGAATGGTAATTCACCCCTCCACTTT	CSARAGNGNSPLHF
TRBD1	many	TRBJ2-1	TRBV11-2	TGTGCCAGCAGCTTAGAGTGGTCCCAGGGGGTTGTGCAGTTCTTC	CASSLEWSQGVVQFF
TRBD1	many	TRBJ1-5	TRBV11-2	TGTGCCAGCAGCCTCTTGGGACAGGGGGATCAGCCCCAGCATTTT	CASSLLGQGDQPQHF
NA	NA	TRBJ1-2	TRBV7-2	TGTGCCAGCAGCTCGGACGGGGCGGACTATGGCTACACCTTC	CASSSDGADYGYTF
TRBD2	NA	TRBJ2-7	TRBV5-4	TGTGCCAGCAGCTTGGTCCCACTAGCGAGCGAGCAGTACTTC	CASSLVPLASEQYF
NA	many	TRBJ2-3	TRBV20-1	TGCAGTGCTAGCGGGGGAGACACAGATACGCAGTATTTT	CSASGGDTDTQYF
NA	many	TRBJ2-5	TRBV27	TGTGCCACCTCTGGACCGGGGGAGACCCAGTACTTC	CATSGPGETQYF
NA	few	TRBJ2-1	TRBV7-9	TGTGCCAGCAGTTCACTTTGGGGGTCCTACAATGAGCAGTTCTTC	CASSSLWGSYNEQFF
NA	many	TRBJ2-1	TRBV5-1	TGCGCCAGCAGCACCACAGGGAGCTCCTACAATGAGCAGTTCTTC	CASSTTGSSYNEQFF
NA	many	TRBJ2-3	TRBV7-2	TGTGCCAGCAGCTTAGGCGGCATATACACAGATACGCAGTATTTT	CASSLGGIYTDTQYF
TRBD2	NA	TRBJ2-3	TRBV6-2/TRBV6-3	TGTGCCAGCAGTGGACCACCGGGACTAGCGGGAGCTGGGGATACGCAGTATTTT	CASSGPPGLAGAGDTQYF
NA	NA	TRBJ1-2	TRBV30	TGTGCCTGGAGTTCTCGGACTCTATATGGCTACACCTTC	CAWSSRTLYGYTF
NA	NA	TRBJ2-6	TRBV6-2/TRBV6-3	TGTGCCCTCTCGGCCATCTCTGGGGCCAACGTCCTGACTTTC	CALSAISGANVLTF
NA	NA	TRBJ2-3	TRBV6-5	TGTGCCAGCAGTTACGGGGGGCCAGATACGCAGTATTTT	CASSYGGPDTQYF
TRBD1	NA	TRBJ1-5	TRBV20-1	TGCAGTGCGAGTTGGCAGGGGGCCGGGGGCAATCAGCCCCAGCATTTT	CSASWQGAGGNQPQHF
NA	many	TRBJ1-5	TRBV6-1	TGTGCCAGCAGTAAATGGGACGTCTCGGGCAATCAGCCCCAGCATTTT	CASSKWDVSGNQPQHF
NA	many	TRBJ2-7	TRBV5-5	TGTGCCAGCAGCCGGGACAACTACTACGAGCAGTACTTC	CASSRDNYYEQYF
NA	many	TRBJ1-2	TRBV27	TGTGCCAGCAGTCCGACGGGGCGTTCCTATGGCTACACCTTC	CASSPTGRSYGYTF